A single sample gave rise to the 5 T cell receptor beta chains below, sequenced in a study of blood T cell repertoires in COVID-19. Sequenced by immunoSEQ multiplex PCR; TCRdb stores in-frame clones only, minus some. The repertoire holds roughly 220,000 clones, over 80% seen once, with 5.5% to 7.5% in the top ten. The sample comprised PBMCs or T cells enriched from blood (not recorded which). These receptors were obtained from a woman between 35 and 50 years old who had recovered from COVID-19.

This chain uses TRBV7-8 with TRBJ2-1; 11 nucleotides agree with TRBD2. The CDR3 loop spans 19 amino acids. Losses at the gene ends were 5 bases for V and 3 bases for J; bases not matched to a gene: 15. Germline CDR1 is SGHVS and CDR2 is FQNEAQ. The CDR3 protein is CASSPKYWLGLADYNEQFF. CDR3 in DNA: TGTGCCAGCAGCCCAAAATATTGGCTGGGACTAGCGGACTACAATGAGCAGTTCTTC.

This rearrangement joins TRBV5-6 to TRBJ2-1; TRBD1 is a possible D gene (6 bases). V dropped 0 bases and J dropped 0 bases, with 7 bases sitting between them. This CDR3 has 15 residues. Germline V CDR1 and CDR2: SGHDT, YYEEEE. The CDR3 spells CASSLGQVSYNEQFF. The CDR3 DNA reads TGTGCCAGCAGCTTGGGACAGGTCTCCTACAATGAGCAGTTCTTC.

This rearrangement joins TRBV11-2 to TRBJ2-1; 7 bases are shared with TRBD1. CDR1 is SGHAT and CDR2 is FQNNGV in the germline V gene. The junction had 5 bases not matched to a gene; V was cut back by 5 bases and J by 7 bases. This CDR3 is 13 amino acids long. The CDR3 region is CASSPTGINEQFF. The CDR3 nucleotides are TGTGCCAGCAGCCCGACAGGGATAAATGAGCAGTTCTTC.

A single count supports this clone. The chain has TRBV3-1 (or the pseudogene TRBV3-2) and TRBJ2-7; 7 nucleotides align to TRBD2. J gave up 6 bases and V 4 bases, and 12 bases lay outside the gene matches. CDR1 LGHDT and CDR2 YNNKEL come from the germline V gene (reference sequence). The CDR3 extends over 15 amino acids. The DNA of the CDR3 is TGTGCCAGCAGCCCTGGGACGGGAGCGGGGAGCGAGCAGTACGTC. It specifies CASSPGTGAGSEQYV.

The count of this clone is one. The V gene is TRBV12-3 or TRBV12-4, the J gene TRBJ2-5; 7 bases align to TRBD2. This CDR3 contains 13 residues. J gave up 4 bases and V 10 bases, and 9 bases lay outside the gene matches. CDR3 loop: CATCMSGAETQYF. The CDR3 nucleotides are TGTGCCACCTGCATGAGCGGGGCAGAGACCCAGTACTTC.